The clone carrying this T cell receptor (beta chain) is medium-sized by share. This specimen belongs to a study of immune characterization of retroperitoneal liposarcoma. MiXCR was run by TCRdb on the PCR reads, yielding one entry per CDR3 protein. The sample yields more than 6,000 distinct CDR3 sequences, about 29% seen once. The CDR3 extends over 16 amino acids. The germline gives CDR1 SGHVS, CDR2 FNYEAQ. J lost 0 bases, V lost 5 bases, and 5 bases had no gene match. The clonotype was recovered from a female donor with retroperitoneal liposarcoma. The chain links TRBV7-6 to TRBJ2-1; 9 bases map to TRBD2. Sequencing was performed on tumor tissue. This CDR3 reads CASSTLAGASYNEQFF. The CDR3 region has the DNA TGTGCCAGCAGCACCTTAGCGGGAGCCTCCTACAATGAGCAGTTCTTC.